The 9 T cell receptor beta chains presented below share a single source sample, sequenced in a study of T-cell memory formation after mild COVID-19. TCRdb passed the 5' RACE reads through MiXCR, listing each CDR3 protein once. The sample has approximately 89,000 distinct CDR3 sequences; around 25% are singletons. Sequencing input: PBMCs or a T cell subset sorted from them (not recorded which). These receptors all come from a man in his late teens or twenties who had mild COVID-19 (a few samples of this study predate the infection). Cell type and time point are not known.

This chain's CDR3 is CASTGTAGNTIYF. The CDR3 nucleotides read TGTGCCAGCACCGGGACCGCGGGAAACACCATATATTTT. V usage is TRBV6-1 and J usage is TRBJ1-3, with D perhaps TRBD1 (5 bases). Germline-derived CDR1 and CDR2 are MNHNS and SASEGT. V lost 7 bases, J lost 4 bases, and 11 bases lay in between. The CDR3 is made up of 13 amino acids.

The rearrangement joins TRBV9 to TRBJ1-2; D unclear. The CDR3 contains 14 residues. Germline values: CDR1 SGDLS, CDR2 YYNGEE. V dropped 3 bases and J dropped 3 bases, with 12 bases sitting between them. Here the CDR3 DNA reads TGTGCCAGCAGCGCTGGGATTCCTGACTATGGCTACACCTTC. Encoded protein: CASSAGIPDYGYTF.

This clonotype was seen only a few times. J is TRBJ2-4 and V is TRBV28; no definite D call. The CDR3 has 15 amino acids. Per the germline V gene, CDR1 is MDHEN and CDR2 is SYDVKM. Trimming stripped 5 bases from V and 0 bases from J, with 11 bases between. As DNA, the CDR3 is TGTGCCAGCAGTCCGAGACTGGGAGCCAAAAACATTCAGTACTTC. This codes for CASSPRLGAKNIQYF.

Only a few counts were recorded for this clonotype. V gene TRBV4-3 combines with J gene TRBJ2-1; D perhaps matches TRBD1 (6 bases). The CDR3 length is 15 residues. The V and J ends lost 3 bases and 4 bases respectively, with 13 bases between them. The germline gives CDR1 LGHNA, CDR2 YSLEER. In DNA, the CDR3 is TGCGCCAGCAGCCAGGTACCGGACAGTTACAATGAGCAGTTCTTC. Its protein is CASSQVPDSYNEQFF.

This chain links TRBV2 with TRBJ2-5; 7 nucleotides align to TRBD2. This CDR3 is 17 amino acids long. Trimming cost V 6 bases and J 1 base; bases outside gene matches: 14. The V gene's germline CDR1 is SNHLY and CDR2 FYNNEI. The DNA for the CDR3 is TGTGCCAGCAGGACCCTGATGGGGGAGGGGAGCCAAGAGACCCAGTACTTC. This gives the protein CASRTLMGEGSQETQYF. Based on the CDR3 plus reference TRBV2 and TRBJ2-5, the full variable domain is EPEVTQTPSHQVTQMGQEVILRCVPISNHLYFYWYRQILGQKVEFLVSFYNNEISEKSEIFDDQFSVERPDGSNFTLKIRSTKLEDSAMYFCASRTLMGEGSQETQYFGPGTRLLVL.

A few counts support this clonotype. The gene calls are TRBV4-3 and TRBJ2-2; D is uncertain. CDR1 is LGHNA, CDR2 YSLEER, per germline. Trimming cost V 0 bases and J 10 bases, with 12 bases left between them. The CDR3 covers 14 residues. The CDR3 reads CASSQDTAWKELFF. CDR3 in DNA: TGCGCCAGCAGCCAAGATACGGCGTGGAAGGAGCTGTTTTTT.

The rearrangement joins TRBV12-3 or TRBV12-4 to TRBJ2-7; D not certain. V dropped 6 bases and J dropped 2 bases, with 17 bases sitting between them. This CDR3 has 15 amino acids. CDR3 region: CASSYGFGSPYEQYF. The CDR3 bases are TGTGCCAGCAGCTACGGGTTCGGGTCACCCTACGAGCAGTACTTC.

CDR3 residues: CSVGEGQDYGYTF. The CDR3 DNA sequence: TGCAGCGTGGGGGAAGGACAGGACTATGGCTACACCTTC. The chain joins TRBV29-1 to TRBJ1-2; 7 nucleotides match TRBD1. Trimming at V came to 6 bases and at J to 3 bases, leaving 7 bases not matched to a gene. CDR1 and CDR2 from the germline V gene are SQVTM and ANQGSEA. The length of the CDR3 is 13 residues. The entire variable domain, with the rest obtained from reference TRBV29-1 and TRBJ1-2, is as follows: SAVISQKPSRDICQRGTSLTIQCQVDSQVTMMFWYRQQPGQSLTLIATANQGSEATYESGFVIDKFPISRPNLTFSTLTVSNMSPEDSSIYLCSVGEGQDYGYTFGSGTRLTVV.

This clonotype was seen more than once but under ten times. The V and J genes are TRBV7-3 and TRBJ1-6; D call uncertain. Germline assignment: CDR1 SGHTA and CDR2 FQGTGA. V gave up 2 bases and J gave up 3 bases, with 8 bases separating them. The length of the CDR3 is 15 residues. The CDR3 nucleotides are TGTGCCAGCAGCTTATTGGGGTTCTATAATTCACCCCTCCACTTT. It codes for CASSLLGFYNSPLHF.